A single sample gave rise to the 27 T cell receptor beta chains below, sequenced in a study of blood T cell repertoires in COVID-19 (TCRdb year 2020). Library prep was done by the immunoSEQ multiplex PCR assay. TCRdb took over this immuneACCESS table, retaining in-frame rearrangements with V and J assigned. Such tables are incomplete; in checked studies, under half of the missing clones stem from an unresolved V gene, and the remainder is unexplained. A total of around 9,900 clones appear in this sample, around three quarters of them only once. 30% to 40% of the sample goes to the ten largest clones. Specimen: peripheral blood. The receptor source for this set is a human donor in a cohort sampled during active COVID-19.

The table lists this clone with a count of one. The chain uses TRBV5-4 and TRBJ2-7; tentatively, D is TRBD2 (6 bases). CDR1 and CDR2 from the germline V gene are SGHNT and YYREEE (reference sequence). The CDR3 extends over 15 amino acids. V was pared by 0 bases and J by 2 bases, with 12 bases between. The CDR3 DNA is TGTGCCAGCAGCTTGGGCGGGGAACTCCCCTACGAGCAGTACTTC. Encoded protein: CASSLGGELPYEQYF.

The gene calls are TRBV18 and TRBJ2-1; D might be TRBD1 (6 bases). The CDR3 is 14 amino acids. The germline V gene has CDR1 KGHSH and CDR2 LQKENI. The V end was cut by 5 bases, the J end by 0 bases, with 8 bases between. In nucleotides, the CDR3 is TGTGCCAGCTCAAGGGGGAGCTCCTACAATGAGCAGTTCTTC. This gives the protein CASSRGSSYNEQFF.

This chain joins TRBV4-1 and TRBJ2-7, with D maybe TRBD2 (7 bases). Germline lookup yields CDR1 MGHRA and CDR2 YSYEKL. Trimming shortened V by 8 bases and J by 2 bases, and 16 bases separated the two germline ends. The CDR3 is 14 residues long. The CDR3 nucleotides are TGCGCCAGCCGAGGGGGGGGGACAACCTACGAGCAGTACTTC. Its protein product is CASRGGGTTYEQYF.

The count of this clone is one. The chain couples TRBV10-2 to TRBJ1-1, with a possible D match to TRBD1 (6 bases). This CDR3 has 15 amino acids. Germline lookup yields CDR1 WSHSY and CDR2 SAAADI. V gave up 6 bases and J gave up 4 bases, with 18 bases separating them. CDR3 amino acids: CASSSTGPSGTEAFF. As DNA, the CDR3 is TGCGCCAGCAGCTCGACAGGACCCAGCGGCACTGAAGCTTTCTTT.

The chain joins TRBV19 to TRBJ2-5, with no clear D. The V gene's germline CDR1 is LNHDA and CDR2 SQIVND (reference sequence). With 4 bases removed from V and 5 bases from J, the gap between germline ends came to 8 bases. The CDR3 is 12 residues long. CDR3 DNA: TGTGCCAGTAGTACCCAACGGGAGACCCAGTACTTC. This translates into CASSTQRETQYF.

The V call is TRBV2, the J call TRBJ1-2; 8 bases line up with TRBD1. The CDR3 length is 14 residues. After removal of 6 bases from V and 2 bases from J, the junction contained 5 bases not matched to a gene. Germline lookup yields CDR1 SNHLY and CDR2 FYNNEI. This chain's CDR3 is CASSGDRPNYGYTF. In nucleotides, the CDR3 is TGTGCCAGCAGCGGGGACAGGCCGAACTATGGCTACACCTTC.

The table lists this clone with a count of one. This sequence joins TRBV29-1 and TRBJ1-1; tentatively, D is TRBD1 (5 bases). Trimming removed 7 bases from V and 4 bases from J, with 13 bases in between. Germline loops: CDR1 SQVTM, CDR2 ANQGSEA. The CDR3 contains 12 residues. The CDR3 sequence: CSAGRYITEAFF. The CDR3 DNA sequence: TGCAGCGCAGGGAGATACATCACTGAAGCTTTCTTT.

The chain recombines TRBV9 with TRBJ1-1, with 7 bases that match TRBD1. The V and J ends lost 4 bases and 2 bases, in that order; junction bases with no gene match: 5. Per the germline V gene, CDR1 is SGDLS and CDR2 is YYNGEE. The CDR3 covers 14 residues. CDR3 residues: CASSPGQANTEAFF. DNA of the CDR3: TGTGCCAGCAGCCCCGGACAGGCTAACACTGAAGCTTTCTTT.

V gene TRBV5-5 combines with J gene TRBJ1-2; TRBD1 aligns across 7 bases. Trimming at V came to 0 bases and at J to 3 bases, leaving 2 bases not matched to a gene. Germline V gene lookup returns CDR1 SGHKS and CDR2 YYEKEE (reference sequence). This CDR3 spans 14 amino acids. The DNA of the CDR3 is TGTGCCAGCAGCTTGGCAGGACAGGACTATGGCTACACCTTC. It encodes CASSLAGQDYGYTF.

There are a few counts of this clone. V is TRBV5-1 and J is TRBJ2-2; TRBD1 aligns across 12 bases. Germline CDR1 and CDR2: SGHRS and YFSETQ. V was clipped by 0 bases and J by 5 bases; unmatched bases: 2. There are 16 residues in the CDR3. The CDR3 DNA reads TGCGCCAGCAGCTTGGAGGGACAGGGGGCGACCGGGGAGCTGTTTTTT. This codes for CASSLEGQGATGELFF.

This clone came up once. The rearrangement links TRBV9 to TRBJ2-1; 7 positions match TRBD1. The trim removed 4 bases at V and 7 bases at J, leaving 8 bases unmatched. From germline, CDR1 is SGDLS and CDR2 YYNGEE. The CDR3 consists of 14 residues. CDR3 coding DNA: TGTGCCAGCAGCCCATTCCAGACAGGGAATGAGCAGTTCTTC. Protein sequence: CASSPFQTGNEQFF.

The J gene is TRBJ2-6, the V gene TRBV19; 10 nucleotides line up with TRBD1. The ends lost 4 bases at V and 0 bases at J; junction bases unmatched: 12. Germline CDR1 LNHDA, CDR2 SQIVND (reference sequence). CDR3 size: 20 residues. In DNA form, the CDR3 reads TGTGCCAGTAGTACTACCGCGACAGGGGGCCCAAGCTCTGGGGCCAACGTCCTGACTTTC. Residues: CASSTTATGGPSSGANVLTF.

This clone has more than one count but fewer than ten. The V gene is TRBV15, the J gene TRBJ1-1; no clear D. From germline, CDR1 is LNHNV and CDR2 YYDKDF (reference sequence). The CDR3 loop spans 14 amino acids. V was pared by 0 bases and J by 4 bases, with 9 bases between. In DNA form, the CDR3 reads TGTGCCACCAGCAGAGATCTCAGTGGCACTGAAGCTTTCTTT. It is translated as CATSRDLSGTEAFF.

The chain joins TRBV28 to TRBJ1-4; 7 bases agree with TRBD1. Per germline, CDR1 MDHEN and CDR2 SYDVKM. The CDR3 runs 15 residues. V dropped 6 bases and J dropped 8; count of bases not matched to a gene: 12. CDR3 loop: CASSSPTGESEKLFF. The CDR3 DNA reads TGTGCCAGCAGCTCCCCTACAGGGGAAAGCGAAAAACTGTTTTTT.

The rearrangement joins TRBV30 to TRBJ2-7, with 8 bases that match TRBD2. V trimming: 0 bases; J trimming: 3 bases; junction bases outside the gene matches: 4. From germline, CDR1 is GTSNPN and CDR2 SVGIG (reference sequence). The CDR3 is 14 residues long. The DNA for the CDR3 is TGTGCCTGGAGTGTACATAGCGGGGACTACGAGCAGTACTTC. The encoded protein is CAWSVHSGDYEQYF.

The gene calls are TRBV19 and TRBJ1-1; D is undetermined. The CDR3 consists of 14 residues. Trimming took 3 bases from V and 0 from J, leaving 8 bases between them. Germline V gives CDR1 LNHDA, CDR2 SQIVND (reference sequence). CDR3 sequence reads: CASSIRGVNTEAFF. The DNA of the CDR3 is TGTGCCAGTAGTATTCGCGGGGTGAACACTGAAGCTTTCTTT. The entire variable domain, with the rest obtained from reference TRBV19 and TRBJ1-1, is as follows: DGGITQSPKYLFRKEGQNVTLSCEQNLNHDAMYWYRQDPGQGLRLIYYSQIVNDFQKGDIAEGYSVSREKKESFPLTVTSAQKNPTAFYLCASSIRGVNTEAFFGQGTRLTVV.

The chain employs TRBV21-1 and TRBJ2-7; the table's TRBD2 call for D was not verified on the DNA. TRBV21-1 is flagged as a pseudogene. The CDR3 loop spans 16 amino acids. CDR3 in DNA: TGTGCCAGCAGCAAAGGAGGGGAGGGCGCGGCCTACGAGCAGTACTTC. Its translation: CASSKGGEGAAYEQYF.

The rearrangement uses TRBV3-1 (or the pseudogene TRBV3-2) and TRBJ1-1; 10 positions match TRBD1. V lost 6 bases, J lost 6 bases, and 7 bases stayed unmatched. This CDR3 is built from 14 residues. Germline V CDR1 and CDR2: LGHDT, YNNKEL (reference sequence). The CDR3 sequence: CASSQGTGEAEAFF. The CDR3, as DNA: TGTGCCAGCAGTCAGGGGACAGGGGAAGCTGAAGCTTTCTTT.

The chain combines TRBV19 with TRBJ2-7, with a possible D match to TRBD1 (6 bases). The germline V gene encodes CDR1 LNHDA and CDR2 SQIVND (reference sequence). With 1 base removed from V and 2 bases from J, the gap between germline ends came to 12 bases. This CDR3 has 15 residues. CDR3: CASSIVGTTAYEQYF. In DNA form, the CDR3 reads TGTGCCAGTAGTATAGTTGGGACAACAGCCTACGAGCAGTACTTC. The full variable domain, its missing parts supplied by reference TRBV19 and TRBJ2-7, is DGGITQSPKYLFRKEGQNVTLSCEQNLNHDAMYWYRQDPGQGLRLIYYSQIVNDFQKGDIAEGYSVSREKKESFPLTVTSAQKNPTAFYLCASSIVGTTAYEQYFGPGTRLTVT.

The chain combines TRBV6-5 with TRBJ1-4; D remains ambiguous. The CDR3 totals 14 residues. From germline, CDR1 is MNHEY and CDR2 SVGAGI. V was clipped by 6 bases and J by 6 bases, with 14 bases between them. The CDR3 reads CASSLKVGDEKLFF. CDR3 nucleotides: TGTGCCAGCAGCCTCAAGGTCGGGGATGAAAAACTGTTTTTT.

This chain links TRBV29-1 with TRBJ1-2, with 7 bases identical to TRBD1. The V segment lost 7 bases and the J segment 4 bases; nucleotides outside the gene matches: 9. Germline loops: CDR1 SQVTM, CDR2 ANQGSEA. The CDR3 runs to 13 residues. For the CDR3, the DNA is TGCAGCGCGCGCTCCGGACAGGCCTATGGCTACACCTTC. This translates into CSARSGQAYGYTF. The variable domain in full, completed from reference TRBV29-1 and TRBJ1-2, reads SAVISQKPSRDICQRGTSLTIQCQVDSQVTMMFWYRQQPGQSLTLIATANQGSEATYESGFVIDKFPISRPNLTFSTLTVSNMSPEDSSIYLCSARSGQAYGYTFGSGTRLTVV.

The chain is built from TRBV3-1 (or the pseudogene TRBV3-2) and TRBJ1-1, with unresolved D. Trimming took 3 bases from V and 1 from J, leaving 9 bases between them. The CDR3 runs 14 residues. Germline V lookup: CDR1 LGHDT, CDR2 YNNKEL (reference sequence). The CDR3 DNA follows: TGTGCCAGCAGCCATGGACTGAAGAACACTGAAGCTTTCTTT. This translates into CASSHGLKNTEAFF.

The gene calls are TRBV19 and TRBJ1-1, with D possibly matching TRBD1 (5 bases). V was pared by 6 bases and J by 4 bases, with 15 bases between. The length of the CDR3 is 14 residues. CDR1 is LNHDA and CDR2 is SQIVND in the germline V gene (reference sequence). CDR3 region: CASRLGTGGTEAFF. The CDR3 DNA sequence: TGTGCCAGTAGGCTAGGAACCGGGGGCACTGAAGCTTTCTTT.

The chain uses TRBV6-6 and TRBJ1-1, with 7 bases aligning to TRBD1. CDR3 length equals 14 residues. Germline V gene lookup returns CDR1 MNHNY and CDR2 SVGAGI (reference sequence). Trimming took 10 bases from V and 2 from J; bases not matched to a gene: 10. The CDR3 spells CATTRGQFNTEAFF. The CDR3 coding sequence is TGTGCCACCACGAGGGGGCAGTTCAACACTGAAGCTTTCTTT.

The chain links TRBV2 to TRBJ1-2, with D possibly TRBD1 on 5 matching bases. Germline V gives CDR1 SNHLY, CDR2 FYNNEI. The CDR3 length is 13 residues. V lost 5 bases, J lost 4 bases, and 11 bases lay in between. CDR3 region: CASSFDSAYGYTF. DNA of the CDR3: TGTGCCAGCAGTTTTGACAGCGCCTATGGCTACACCTTC.

The chain is built from TRBV5-5 and TRBJ1-4; unclear D gene. V was pared by 4 bases and J by 8 bases, with 18 bases between. CDR3 length equals 15 residues. In germline, CDR1 is SGHKS, CDR2 YYEKEE (reference sequence). CDR3 in amino acids: CASSRLTALVEKLFF. The CDR3 nucleotides are TGTGCCAGCAGCCGCTTAACAGCCCTTGTAGAAAAACTGTTTTTT.

This clone was observed once. This chain joins TRBV11-2 and TRBJ1-4, with D uncertain. The CDR3 is made up of 18 amino acids. V lost 1 base and J lost 0, with 15 bases in between. The germline V gene has CDR1 SGHAT and CDR2 FQNNGV. In nucleotides, the CDR3 is TGTGCCAGCAGCTTAGTCTCCACTTCCTATGCAACTAATGAAAAACTGTTTTTT. Translated: CASSLVSTSYATNEKLFF.